This T cell receptor (beta chain) was found in a study of T cell responses to AZD1222 COVID-19 vaccine. Study outcomes and limitations: Spike was spanned by vaccine-associated CD4 TCRs, with dominance at 160-218 and 743-854. Clonal diversity was possibly underestimated; the donors were predominantly white British and more often female. Following two doses of AZD1222, Spike-specific TCR breadth and depth rose. The number of AZD1222 recipients seropositive at baseline was only five to seven.

Trimming stripped 2 bases from V and 2 bases from J, with 7 bases between. Per germline, CDR1 SGHNT and CDR2 YYREEE (reference sequence). This CDR3 spans 13 amino acids. As concerns this clone: Its target is unknown.

Using immunoSEQ multiplex PCR, the repertoire was profiled, and TCRdb retains in-frame clones only, with some absent. Of 180,000 or so clones in the sample, around 94% are singletons; the top ten hold 0.64%. The rearrangement uses TRBV5-4 and TRBJ1-1; D is ambiguous. The sequence came from an adult in good health. Sequencing was performed on peripheral blood, taken on day 0 of AZD1222 vaccination. The CDR3 protein is CASSFPGNTEAFF. CDR3 DNA: TGTGCCAGCAGCTTTCCAGGAAACACTGAAGCTTTCTTT.